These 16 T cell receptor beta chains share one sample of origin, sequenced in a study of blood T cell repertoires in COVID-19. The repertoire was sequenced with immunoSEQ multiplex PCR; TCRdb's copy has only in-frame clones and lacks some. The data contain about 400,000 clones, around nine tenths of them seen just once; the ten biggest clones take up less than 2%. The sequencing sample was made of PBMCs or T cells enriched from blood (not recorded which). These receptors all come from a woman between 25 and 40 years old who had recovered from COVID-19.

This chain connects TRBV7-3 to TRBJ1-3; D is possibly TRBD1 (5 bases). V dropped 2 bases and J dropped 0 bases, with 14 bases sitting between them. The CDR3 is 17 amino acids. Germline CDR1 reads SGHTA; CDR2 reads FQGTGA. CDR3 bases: TGTGCCAGCAGCTTATCTGGGGGGTTTCGCTCTGGAAACACCATATATTTT. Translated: CASSLSGGFRSGNTIYF.

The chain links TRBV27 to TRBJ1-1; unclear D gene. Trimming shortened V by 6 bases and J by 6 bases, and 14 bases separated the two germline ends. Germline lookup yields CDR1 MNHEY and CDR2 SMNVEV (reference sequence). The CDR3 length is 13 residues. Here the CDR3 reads CASSNLPEAEAFF. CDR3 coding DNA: TGTGCCAGCAGCAACCTCCCCGAGGCTGAAGCTTTCTTT.

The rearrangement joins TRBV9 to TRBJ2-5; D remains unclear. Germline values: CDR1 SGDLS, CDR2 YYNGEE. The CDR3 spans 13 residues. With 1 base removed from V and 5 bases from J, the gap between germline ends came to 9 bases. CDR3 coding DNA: TGTGCCAGCAGCGTAACTACTCTGGAGACCCAGTACTTC. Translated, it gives CASSVTTLETQYF.

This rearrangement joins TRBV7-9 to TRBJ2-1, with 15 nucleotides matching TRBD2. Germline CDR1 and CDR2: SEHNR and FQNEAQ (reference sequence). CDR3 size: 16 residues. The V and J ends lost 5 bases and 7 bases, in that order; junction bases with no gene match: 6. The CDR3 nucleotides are TGTGCCAGCAGCCCGGGGGGACTAGCGGGGGGTAATGAGCAGTTCTTC. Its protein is CASSPGGLAGGNEQFF.

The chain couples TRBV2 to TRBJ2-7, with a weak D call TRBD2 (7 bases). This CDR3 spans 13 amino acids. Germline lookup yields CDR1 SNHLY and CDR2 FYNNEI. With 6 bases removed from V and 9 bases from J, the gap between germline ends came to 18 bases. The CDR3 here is CASSLGGALGQYF. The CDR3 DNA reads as TGTGCCAGCAGCCTGGGGGGGGCGTTGGGGCAGTACTTC.

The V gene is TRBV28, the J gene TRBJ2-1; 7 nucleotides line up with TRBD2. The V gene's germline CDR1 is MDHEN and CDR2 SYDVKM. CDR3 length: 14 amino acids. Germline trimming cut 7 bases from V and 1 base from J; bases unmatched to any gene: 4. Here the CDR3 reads CASTRGGSYNEQFF. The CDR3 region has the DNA TGTGCCAGCACCCGCGGGGGATCCTACAATGAGCAGTTCTTC. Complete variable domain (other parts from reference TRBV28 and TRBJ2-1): DVKVTQSSRYLVKRTGEKVFLECVQDMDHENMFWYRQDPGLGLRLIYFSYDVKMKEKGDIPEGYSVSREKKERFSLILESASTNQTSMYLCASTRGGSYNEQFFGPGTRLTVL.

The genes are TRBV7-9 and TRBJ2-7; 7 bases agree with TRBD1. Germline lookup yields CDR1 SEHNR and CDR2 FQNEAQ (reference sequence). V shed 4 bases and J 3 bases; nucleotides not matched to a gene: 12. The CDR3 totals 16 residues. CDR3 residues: CASSSTIKTGDYEQYF. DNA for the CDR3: TGTGCCAGCAGCTCTACAATCAAAACAGGGGACTACGAGCAGTACTTC.

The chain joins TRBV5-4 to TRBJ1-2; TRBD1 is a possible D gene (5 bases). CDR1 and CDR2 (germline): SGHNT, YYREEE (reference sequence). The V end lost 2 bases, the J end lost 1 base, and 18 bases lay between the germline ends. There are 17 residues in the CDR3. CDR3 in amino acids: CASSFPARRGNNYGYTF. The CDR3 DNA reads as TGTGCCAGCAGCTTCCCCGCGCGGCGGGGGAATAACTATGGCTACACCTTC.

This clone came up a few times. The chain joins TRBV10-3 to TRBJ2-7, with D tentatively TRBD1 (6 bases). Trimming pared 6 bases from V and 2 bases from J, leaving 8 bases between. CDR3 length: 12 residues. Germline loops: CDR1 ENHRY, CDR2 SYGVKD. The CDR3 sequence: CAIRDSAYEQYF. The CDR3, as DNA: TGTGCCATCAGGGACAGCGCCTACGAGCAGTACTTC.

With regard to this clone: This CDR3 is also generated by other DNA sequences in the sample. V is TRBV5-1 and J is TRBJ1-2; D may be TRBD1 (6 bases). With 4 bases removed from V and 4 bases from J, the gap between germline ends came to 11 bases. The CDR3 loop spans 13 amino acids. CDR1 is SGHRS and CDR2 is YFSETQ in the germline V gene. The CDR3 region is CASSPGQSYGYTF. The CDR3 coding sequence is TGCGCCAGCAGCCCAGGACAGAGCTATGGCTACACCTTC.

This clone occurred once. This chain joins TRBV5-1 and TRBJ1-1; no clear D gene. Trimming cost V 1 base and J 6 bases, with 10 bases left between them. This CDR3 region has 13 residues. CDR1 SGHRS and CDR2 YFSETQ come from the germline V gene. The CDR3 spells CASSLQGAPEAFF. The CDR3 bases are TGCGCCAGCAGCTTGCAAGGAGCCCCTGAAGCTTTCTTT.

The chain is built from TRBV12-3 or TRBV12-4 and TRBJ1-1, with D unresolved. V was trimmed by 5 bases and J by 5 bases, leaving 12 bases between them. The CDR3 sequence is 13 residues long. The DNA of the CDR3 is TGTGCCAGCAGTCGCGAAAGTTGGACTGAAGCTTTCTTT. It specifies CASSRESWTEAFF.

CDR3 sequence: CASSPDGGNQPQHF. The DNA for the CDR3 is TGTGCCAGCAGCCCCGACGGAGGCAATCAGCCCCAGCATTTT. The J gene is TRBJ1-5, the V gene TRBV7-9; D remains ambiguous. The CDR3 length is 14 residues. V lost 5 bases to trimming and J lost 2 bases, with 10 bases between them. Germline V lookup: CDR1 SEHNR, CDR2 FQNEAQ (reference sequence).

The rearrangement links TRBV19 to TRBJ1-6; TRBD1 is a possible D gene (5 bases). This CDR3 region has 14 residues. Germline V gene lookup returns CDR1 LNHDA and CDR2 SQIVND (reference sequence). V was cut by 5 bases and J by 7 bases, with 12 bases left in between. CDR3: CASSQGGANSPLHF. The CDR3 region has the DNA TGTGCCAGTAGTCAGGGAGGTGCGAATTCACCCCTCCACTTT.

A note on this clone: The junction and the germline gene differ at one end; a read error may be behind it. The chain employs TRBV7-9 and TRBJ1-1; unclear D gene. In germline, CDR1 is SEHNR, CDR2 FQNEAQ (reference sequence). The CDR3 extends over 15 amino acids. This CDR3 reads CASRLDRARETEAFF. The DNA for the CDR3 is TGTGCCAGCAGATTAGATCGTGCTAGGGAGACTGAAGCTTTCTTT.

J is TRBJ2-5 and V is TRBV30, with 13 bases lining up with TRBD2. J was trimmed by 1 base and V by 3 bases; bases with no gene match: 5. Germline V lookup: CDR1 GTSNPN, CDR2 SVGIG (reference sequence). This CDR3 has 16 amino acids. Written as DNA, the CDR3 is TGTGCCTGGAGGAGACTAGCGGGGGGAACCCAAGAGACCCAGTACTTC. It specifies CAWRRLAGGTQETQYF.